This T cell receptor (beta chain) was found in a study of T cell responses to AZD1222 COVID-19 vaccine (dated by TCRdb to about 2021). For context, the study as a whole: A total of about 240 trial participants underwent TCR sequencing, of whom 207 received two doses of AZD1222 and some 26 received two doses of the MenACWY control vaccine. Enrollment into the trials was organized by age into subgroups of 18-55, 56-69 and 70-plus years, and those subgroups contained about 160, 30 and 59 TCR-sequenced participants, respectively. Broad study findings and their caveats: Most participants were white British and females outnumbered males, and the authors suggested that clonal diversity may have been underestimated. Vaccine-associated CD4 TCRs spanned the whole spike protein, with dominant responses in regions 160-218 and 743-854. Reportedly, close to half of the unique spike-specific TCRs recognized epitopes lying outside the regions that are mutated in the B.1.351 and B.1.1.7 variants. Because no day 14 peak-response samples were available, the repertoires could be characterized only after the peak T cell response. A significant rise in spike-specific TCR breadth and depth was observed after two AZD1222 doses relative to day 0 and relative to MenACWY recipients. Conclusions about previously exposed vaccinees are limited, since just five or six AZD1222 recipients were seropositive for SARS-CoV-2 at baseline. The 56-69-year group was small, and its depth increase did not reach significance, likely because of low power.

This clone showed up just once. No cognate antigen has been identified for it. No qualities accompany the bases; no much larger clone lies one base away. Based on the germline V gene, the CDR1 and CDR2 sequences are MNHEY and SVGEGT. V has 0 bases trimmed and J has 5 bases trimmed; junction bases matching no gene number 1. From the cysteine through the phenylalanine, the CDR3 covers 13 amino acids. The retained sequence is limited to the CDR3, 39 bases, with the frame set at the first base. The time point label here, explained by the study, means: about 28 days (+/-7) after the second vaccine dose. AZD1222 recipients given second doses at about 4 weeks or at about 12 weeks were pooled, since spike-specific TCR depth and breadth were not found to differ between the two schedules. Samples from vaccinated people were obtained from the UK trials COV001 and COV002, which included a single-blind randomized controlled phase 2/3 trial of AZD1222 (ChAdOx1 nCoV-19) in healthy adults. For TCRbeta chain sequencing, PBMC samples from trial participants were taken at day 0 and at day 28 after the second dose.

The CDR3 regions of human TCRbeta chains were analyzed by immunosequencing. The study's own analysis went as follows. Repertoire TCRs were checked for matches against a reference library of SARS-CoV-2-specific TCRs that had been generated using the MIRA antigen-specificity platform. Breadth was defined as the fraction of unique TCRs that were SARS-CoV-2-associated. Depth was defined as the fraction of total T cells that were SARS-CoV-2-associated. Using the MIRA data, each spike-specific TCR was mapped to the spike region that the TCR reacts to and placed in a CD4 or CD8 class. Log10-transformed breadth and depth values were compared by one-way ANOVA with Sidak's multiple comparisons tests. Here the immuneACCESS table is served through TCRdb, limited to in-frame sequences with V and J called. Missing clones are a known gap in these copies; in checked studies unresolved V genes cover under half, and the rest lacks a known reason. D and trimming come from the DNA, and the V and J calls and clone size come from that table. The sample records some 130,000 clones, over 80% of which are singletons. The biggest ten clones account for approximately 6.5% of the sample.

The receptor comes from an adult who received the AZD1222 COVID-19 vaccine. The source was peripheral blood, collected 28 days after the second AZD1222 dose. Recombination connected TRBV6-2 or TRBV6-3 to TRBJ2-7; 7 bases in the middle match TRBD1. The bases read TGTGCCAGCAGTTACTCTGACAGGGACGAGCAGTACTTC. It is translated as CASSYSDRDEQYF.